This T cell receptor (beta chain) is drawn from a study of shared clonotypes between healthy human individuals. For this clone: The same CDR3 also results from other DNA sequences found in this sample.

The table came from immunoSEQ multiplex PCR; TCRdb's copy has only in-frame clones and leaves some out. The sample yields approximately 640,000 clones, 72% seen once. The V end was cut by 1 base, the J end by 5 bases, with 6 bases between. CDR1 is SGHDN, CDR2 FVKESK, per germline. CDR3 length: 13 residues. The sample comprised memory CD4+ T cells sorted from blood. This sample's subset: CD45RA-negative fraction. The rearrangement uses TRBV14 and TRBJ1-5; D unclear. This sequence originates from a woman in her thirties in good health. For the CDR3, the DNA is TGTGCCAGCAGCCAAGGTTTATATCAGCCCCAGCATTTT. It encodes CASSQGLYQPQHF.